This TCR beta chain was captured by sequencing in a study of CD8 T cells in ankylosing spondylitis. TCRdb analysed the 5' RACE reads with MiXCR anew, one entry per CDR3 protein. The data show hundreds of thousands of distinct CDR3 sequences, with over 30% seen just once and about 4% held by the top ten. V was clipped by 7 bases and J by 4 bases; unmatched bases: 11. Germline assignment: CDR1 MNHNS and CDR2 SASEGT. The CDR3 loop spans 17 amino acids. Sequenced: blood, either unsorted or a sorted T cell fraction (not recorded which). The chain joins TRBV6-1 to TRBJ2-3, with 13 bases aligning to TRBD2. The sequence came from a male donor with ankylosing spondylitis or in good health (not recorded which). The CDR3: CASTETSGGLGADTQYF. In DNA, the CDR3 is TGTGCCAGCACCGAGACTAGCGGGGGGCTGGGGGCAGATACGCAGTATTTT.